This T cell receptor (beta chain) was recorded in a study of cytomegalovirus exposure and HLA in healthy donors. CDR1 and CDR2 from the germline V gene are MNHEY and SMNVEV (reference sequence). The CDR3 length is 16 residues. The J segment lost 4 bases and the V segment lost 5 bases, leaving 7 bases of the junction unmatched. With 60 Vbeta and 13 Jbeta primers, the PCR was carried out. The assay was immunoSEQ multiplex PCR, and TCRdb's table has in-frame clones only and misses some. Seen here are 150,000 to 200,000 clones, roughly 87% observed once, and the top ten hold around 1.5%. The clonotype comes from a man over 45 in good health and CMV-seronegative. Sequenced input: PBMCs. This chain uses TRBV27 with TRBJ2-3; 12 bases align to TRBD2. CDR3 residues: CASSLRLAGAADTQYF. Here the CDR3 DNA reads TGTGCCAGCAGTCTTCGACTAGCGGGAGCTGCAGATACGCAGTATTTT.